The present T cell receptor beta chain was sequenced within a study of cytomegalovirus exposure and HLA in healthy donors. Whole-study context: The approximately 720 first-cohort repertoires and the approximately 110 validation repertoires shared the same platform, a later analysis reported. Notes on the study in general: A later analysis found first-cohort TCR clusters tended to co-occur in the approximately 110 validation repertoires. The investigators catalogued 150 to 200 TCR beta chains as cytomegalovirus-associated.

A note on this clone: Its target is not known.

CDR3 length: 14 amino acids. Germline V gene lookup returns CDR1 MNHEY and CDR2 SVGAGI. Trimming left V 4 bases short and J 2 bases short, with 11 bases between. Profiled with immunoSEQ multiplex PCR; TCRdb holds only in-frame clones, not every one. The table lists about 100,000 clones, around 82% of them singletons, with about 2.9% in the top ten. Sequencing input: PBMCs. The chain employs TRBV6-5 and TRBJ1-1; D possibly corresponds to TRBD1 (6 bases). This receptor was taken from a woman aged 18-35 years in good health and CMV-seronegative. CDR3 amino acids: CASSSGGGNTEAFF. In DNA, the CDR3 is TGTGCCAGCAGTTCCGGGGGGGGCAACACTGAAGCTTTCTTT.